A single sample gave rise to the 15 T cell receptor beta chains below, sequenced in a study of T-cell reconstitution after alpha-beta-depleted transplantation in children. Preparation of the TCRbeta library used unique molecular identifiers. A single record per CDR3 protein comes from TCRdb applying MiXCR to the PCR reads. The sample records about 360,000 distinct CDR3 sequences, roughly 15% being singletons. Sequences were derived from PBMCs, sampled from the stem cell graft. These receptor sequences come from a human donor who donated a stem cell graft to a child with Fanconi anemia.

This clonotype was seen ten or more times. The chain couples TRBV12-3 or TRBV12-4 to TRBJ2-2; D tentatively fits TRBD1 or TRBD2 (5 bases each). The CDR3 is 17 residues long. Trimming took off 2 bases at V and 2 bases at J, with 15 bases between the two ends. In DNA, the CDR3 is TGTGCCAGCAGTTTAAGGTTGGGGACGTTTAACACCGGGGAGCTGTTTTTT. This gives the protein CASSLRLGTFNTGELFF.

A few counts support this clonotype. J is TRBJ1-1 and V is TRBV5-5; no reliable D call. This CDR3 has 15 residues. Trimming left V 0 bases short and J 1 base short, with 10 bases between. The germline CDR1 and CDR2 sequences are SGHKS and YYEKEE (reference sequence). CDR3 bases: TGTGCCAGCAGCTTGGATGAGCTCCCGAACACTGAAGCTTTCTTT. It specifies CASSLDELPNTEAFF.

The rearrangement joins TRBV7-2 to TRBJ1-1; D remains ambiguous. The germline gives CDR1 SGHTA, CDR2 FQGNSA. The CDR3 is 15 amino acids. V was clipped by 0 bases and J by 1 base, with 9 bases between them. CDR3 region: CASSLARQANTEAFF. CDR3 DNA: TGTGCCAGCAGCTTAGCTCGGCAGGCGAACACTGAAGCTTTCTTT. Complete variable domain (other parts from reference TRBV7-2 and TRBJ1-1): GAGVSQSPSNKVTEKGKDVELRCDPISGHTALYWYRQSLGQGLEFLIYFQGNSAPDKSGLPSDRFSAERTGGSVSTLTIQRTQQEDSAVYLCASSLARQANTEAFFGQGTRLTVV.

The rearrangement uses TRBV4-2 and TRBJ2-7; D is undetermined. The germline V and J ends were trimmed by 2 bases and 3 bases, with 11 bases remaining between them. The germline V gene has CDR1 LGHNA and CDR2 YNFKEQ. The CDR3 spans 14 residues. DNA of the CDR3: TGTGCCAGCAGCCAACGACTCATCGACTACGAGCAGTACTTC. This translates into CASSQRLIDYEQYF.

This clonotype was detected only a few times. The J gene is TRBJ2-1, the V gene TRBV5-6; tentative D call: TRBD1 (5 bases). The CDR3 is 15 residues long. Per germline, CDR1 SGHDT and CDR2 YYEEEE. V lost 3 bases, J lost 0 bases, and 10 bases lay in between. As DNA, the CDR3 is TGTGCCAGCAGCTACAGGTCCAGCTCCTACAATGAGCAGTTCTTC. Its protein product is CASSYRSSSYNEQFF.

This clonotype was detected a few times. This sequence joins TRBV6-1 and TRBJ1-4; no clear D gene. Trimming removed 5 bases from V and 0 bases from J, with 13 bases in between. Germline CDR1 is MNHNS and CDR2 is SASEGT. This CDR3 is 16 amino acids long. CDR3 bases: TGTGCCAGCAGTCTCGCGGCCGTTGCAACTAATGAAAAACTGTTTTTT. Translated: CASSLAAVATNEKLFF.

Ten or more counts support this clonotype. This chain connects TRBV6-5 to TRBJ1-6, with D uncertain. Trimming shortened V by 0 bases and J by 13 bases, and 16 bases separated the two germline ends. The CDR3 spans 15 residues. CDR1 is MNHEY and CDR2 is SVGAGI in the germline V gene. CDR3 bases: TGTGCCAGCAGTTACTCGATATTTCCGTTTGGGCCCCTCCACTTT. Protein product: CASSYSIFPFGPLHF.

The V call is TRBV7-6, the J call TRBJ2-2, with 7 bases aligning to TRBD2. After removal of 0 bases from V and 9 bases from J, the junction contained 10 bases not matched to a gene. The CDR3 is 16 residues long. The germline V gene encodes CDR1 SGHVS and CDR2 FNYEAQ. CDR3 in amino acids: CASSLAGDYIMRELFF. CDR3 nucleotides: TGTGCCAGCAGCTTAGCTGGGGACTACATTATGCGGGAGCTGTTTTTT.

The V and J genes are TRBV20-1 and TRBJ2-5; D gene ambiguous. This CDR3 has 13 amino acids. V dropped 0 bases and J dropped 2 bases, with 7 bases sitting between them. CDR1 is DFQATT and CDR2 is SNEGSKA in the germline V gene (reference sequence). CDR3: CSARDGQQETQYF. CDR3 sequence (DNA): TGCAGTGCTAGAGATGGGCAGCAAGAGACCCAGTACTTC.

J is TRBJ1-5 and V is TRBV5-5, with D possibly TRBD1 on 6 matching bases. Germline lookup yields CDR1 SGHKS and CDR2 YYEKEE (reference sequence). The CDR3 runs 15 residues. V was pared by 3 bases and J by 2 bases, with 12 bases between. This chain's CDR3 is CASSWGHNGNQPQHF. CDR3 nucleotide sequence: TGTGCCAGCAGCTGGGGACATAACGGCAATCAGCCCCAGCATTTT.

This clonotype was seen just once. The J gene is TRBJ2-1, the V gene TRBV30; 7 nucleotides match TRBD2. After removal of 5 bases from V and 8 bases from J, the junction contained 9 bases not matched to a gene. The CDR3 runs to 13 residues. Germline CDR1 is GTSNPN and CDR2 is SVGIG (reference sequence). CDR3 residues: CAWRGGRRHEQFF. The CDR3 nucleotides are TGTGCCTGGCGGGGCGGGAGAAGGCATGAGCAGTTCTTC. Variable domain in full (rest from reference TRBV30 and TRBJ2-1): SQTIHQWPATLVQPVGSPLSLECTVEGTSNPNLYWYRQAAGRGLQLLFYSVGIGQISSEVPQNLSASRPQDRQFILSSKKLLLSDSGFYLCAWRGGRRHEQFFGPGTRLTVL.

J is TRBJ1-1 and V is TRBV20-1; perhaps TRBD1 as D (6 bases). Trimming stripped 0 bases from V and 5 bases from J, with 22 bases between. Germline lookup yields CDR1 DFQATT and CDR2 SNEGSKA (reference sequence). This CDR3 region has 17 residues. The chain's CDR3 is CSARDNKVGGRVTEAFF. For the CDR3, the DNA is TGCAGTGCTAGAGATAATAAGGTCGGGGGGCGCGTAACTGAAGCTTTCTTT.

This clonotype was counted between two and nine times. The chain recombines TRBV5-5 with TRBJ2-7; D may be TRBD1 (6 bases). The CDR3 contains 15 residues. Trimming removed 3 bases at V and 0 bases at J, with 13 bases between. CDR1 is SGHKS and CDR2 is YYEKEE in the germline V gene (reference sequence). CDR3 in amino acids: CASSYLLQGSYEQYF. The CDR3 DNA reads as TGTGCCAGCAGCTACCTTTTACAGGGCTCCTACGAGCAGTACTTC.

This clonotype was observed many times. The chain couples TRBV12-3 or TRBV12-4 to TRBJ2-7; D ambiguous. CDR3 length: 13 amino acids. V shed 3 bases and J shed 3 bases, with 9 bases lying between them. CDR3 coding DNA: TGTGCCAGCAGTTTTGGGCAGCTCTACGAGCAGTACTTC. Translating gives CASSFGQLYEQYF.

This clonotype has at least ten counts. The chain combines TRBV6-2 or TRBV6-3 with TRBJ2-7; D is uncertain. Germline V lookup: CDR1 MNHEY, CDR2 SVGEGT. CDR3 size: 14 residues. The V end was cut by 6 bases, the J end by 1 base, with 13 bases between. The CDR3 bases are TGTGCCAGCAGCTTTCTCGGACCGTCCTACGAGCAGTACTTC. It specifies CASSFLGPSYEQYF.